The 20 T cell receptor beta chains reported below all come from one sample, sequenced in a study of T cell changes during pregnancy in multiple sclerosis. Repertoires were generated with immunoSEQ multiplex PCR, while TCRdb's copy carries only in-frame clones and drops some. This sample has approximately 50,000 clones; approximately 95% occur once, and the top ten carry around 0.31%. Sequencing used CD4+ T cells from peripheral blood mononuclear cells, obtained in the third trimester of pregnancy. Receptor source: a female donor with multiple sclerosis, enrolled in a pregnancy study.

V and J are TRBV2 and TRBJ1-3; unclear D gene. This CDR3 region has 14 residues. Germline loops: CDR1 SNHLY, CDR2 FYNNEI. Trimming took off 6 bases at V and 2 bases at J, with 11 bases between the two ends. CDR3 sequence (DNA): TGTGCCAGCAGCCCGACCGGGACTGGAAACACCATATATTTT. Its translation is CASSPTGTGNTIYF.

J is TRBJ1-5 and V is TRBV23-1; D may be TRBD1 (5 bases). TRBV23-1 is an ORF, and what it does is uncertain. The CDR3 covers 20 residues. V was pared by 0 bases and J by 2 bases, with 23 bases between. The CDR3 DNA is TGCGCCAGCAGTCAATCACCGTTACCAGGGTCCGGAAGGGGCAATCAGCCCCAGCATTTT. It encodes CASSQSPLPGSGRGNQPQHF.

This clone was picked up a small number of times. The chain has TRBV30 and TRBJ1-5; D is ambiguous. The CDR3 sequence is 13 residues long. The germline V gene has CDR1 GTSNPN and CDR2 SVGIG (reference sequence). Trimming removed 2 bases from V and 6 bases from J, with 11 bases in between. In DNA, the CDR3 is TGTGCCTGGAGTTCGAGGGAGGGTCAGCCCCAGCATTTT. Translation: CAWSSREGQPQHF.

This rearrangement joins TRBV2 to TRBJ2-5, with a tentative D call TRBD2 (6 bases). The germline gives CDR1 SNHLY, CDR2 FYNNEI. V was trimmed by 9 bases and J by 9 bases, leaving 17 bases between them. CDR3 length equals 12 residues. The CDR3: CASSGTAAAQYF. The CDR3, as DNA: TGTGCCAGTTCCGGGACTGCCGCGGCCCAGTACTTC.

V is TRBV30 and J is TRBJ1-1; 8 bases fit TRBD1. J lost 3 bases, V lost 4 bases, and 19 bases had no gene match. The CDR3 runs 18 residues. The germline CDR1 and CDR2 sequences are GTSNPN and SVGIG (reference sequence). As DNA, the CDR3 is TGTGCCTGGAACCTTTTGGCAGGGGGCTTAGGTGGGGACACTGAAGCTTTCTTT. Its translation is CAWNLLAGGLGGDTEAFF.

The chain combines TRBV5-1 with TRBJ2-5; D perhaps matches TRBD2 (7 bases). CDR3 length: 17 residues. Germline CDR1 reads SGHRS; CDR2 reads YFSETQ. Trimming left V 3 bases short and J 4 bases short, with 22 bases between. CDR3 sequence (DNA): TGCGCCAGCAGCTGGGGGGGCGGGGGAGCCTCAGGAGAGACCCAGTACTTC. Residues: CASSWGGGGASGETQYF.

This chain uses TRBV2 with TRBJ1-6; D is unclear. From germline, CDR1 is SNHLY and CDR2 FYNNEI. V was clipped by 4 bases and J by 7 bases, with 5 bases between them. CDR3 size: 12 residues. CDR3 region: CASSGQNSPLHF. The CDR3 DNA follows: TGTGCCAGCAGTGGTCAGAATTCACCCCTCCACTTT.

The table lists this clone with a count of one. V gene TRBV29-1 combines with J gene TRBJ1-2; 7 bases fit TRBD1. V was clipped by 3 bases and J by 0 bases; unmatched bases: 7. CDR1 SQVTM and CDR2 ANQGSEA come from the germline V gene. The CDR3 runs to 15 residues. Here the CDR3 reads CSVDGRQGANYGYTF. DNA of the CDR3: TGCAGCGTTGATGGGAGACAGGGAGCTAACTATGGCTACACCTTC.

V is TRBV15 and J is TRBJ2-7; 8 nucleotides align to TRBD2. The CDR3 is made up of 15 amino acids. Germline V gives CDR1 LNHNV, CDR2 YYDKDF (reference sequence). Losses at the gene ends were 5 bases for V and 0 bases for J; bases not matched to a gene: 6. The CDR3 spells CATSRTSGISYEQYF. The CDR3 nucleotides read TGTGCCACCAGCCGAACTAGCGGAATCTCCTACGAGCAGTACTTC.

V is TRBV30 and J is TRBJ2-7, with TRBD1 identical over 10 bases. Germline-derived CDR1 and CDR2 are GTSNPN and SVGIG (reference sequence). V shed 3 bases and J 4 bases; nucleotides not matched to a gene: 9. CDR3 length: 15 amino acids. CDR3 DNA: TGTGCCTGGAGGCTAGCCGGACAGGGGGGGTACGAGCAGTACTTC. Protein sequence: CAWRLAGQGGYEQYF.

The CDR3 is CASSPTDKYTGELFF. The DNA of the CDR3 is TGTGCCAGCAGCCCCACGGACAAATACACCGGGGAGCTGTTTTTT. This chain joins TRBV28 and TRBJ2-2; a weak D match, TRBD1 (5 bases). CDR1 is MDHEN and CDR2 is SYDVKM in the germline V gene. The CDR3 extends over 15 amino acids. Trimming pared 6 bases from V and 3 bases from J, leaving 14 bases between.

The chain joins TRBV9 to TRBJ2-5; D may be TRBD2 (5 bases). Trimming cost V 6 bases and J 5 bases, with 14 bases left between them. Germline V gene lookup returns CDR1 SGDLS and CDR2 YYNGEE. The CDR3 has 13 residues. The CDR3, as DNA: TGTGCCAGCAACGGCGGGTTGGGGGAGACCCAGTACTTC. It yields the protein CASNGGLGETQYF.

CDR3 DNA sequence: TGTGCCAGTAGTCGGGACAGGACCGCCTATGGCTACACCTTC. Its translation is CASSRDRTAYGYTF. The chain joins TRBV19 to TRBJ1-2; 8 nucleotides agree with TRBD1. In germline, CDR1 is LNHDA, CDR2 SQIVND (reference sequence). V was pared by 5 bases and J by 4 bases, with 6 bases of the junction left unmatched. The CDR3 extends over 14 amino acids.

This chain joins TRBV6-1 and TRBJ2-7, with 9 positions matching TRBD2. Germline V gene lookup returns CDR1 MNHNS and CDR2 SASEGT. The length of the CDR3 is 17 residues. The trim removed 3 bases at V and 0 bases at J, leaving 9 bases unmatched. DNA of the CDR3: TGTGCCAGCAGTGATATCCTTGGCGGGAGGGCCTCCTACGAGCAGTACTTC. Protein: CASSDILGGRASYEQYF.

The DNA of the CDR3 is TGTGCCAGCAGCTTGGATAACAGGGGAAATGAAAAACTGTTTTTT. Translating it yields CASSLDNRGNEKLFF. J is TRBJ1-4 and V is TRBV5-4; 7 positions agree with TRBD1. CDR3 length: 15 amino acids. V was clipped by 0 bases and J by 5 bases; unmatched bases: 4. Germline lookup yields CDR1 SGHNT and CDR2 YYREEE (reference sequence).

This chain uses TRBV29-1 with TRBJ2-1; TRBD1 agrees at 7 bases. The V gene end was trimmed by 7 bases and the J gene end by 7 bases; junction bases not matched to a gene: 4. Looked up from germline, CDR1 is SQVTM and CDR2 is ANQGSEA. The CDR3 contains 11 residues. In DNA form, the CDR3 reads TGCAGCGCACACAGGGGTAATGAGCAGTTCTTC. It translates to CSAHRGNEQFF.

The V gene is TRBV7-2, the J gene TRBJ1-1, with 8 bases identical to TRBD1. J was trimmed by 1 base and V by 3 bases; bases with no gene match: 4. This CDR3 is built from 15 residues. The germline V gene encodes CDR1 SGHTA and CDR2 FQGNSA. The CDR3 sequence: CASSFGGTGNTEAFF. CDR3 sequence (DNA): TGTGCCAGCAGCTTCGGGGGGACAGGGAACACTGAAGCTTTCTTT.

J is TRBJ2-3 and V is TRBV13, with D maybe TRBD1 (6 bases). Trimming shortened V by 6 bases and J by 4 bases, and 11 bases separated the two germline ends. The CDR3 is 13 amino acids. Germline V CDR1 and CDR2: PRHDT, FYEKMQ (reference sequence). Here the CDR3 reads CASSHPGADTQYF. CDR3 DNA: TGTGCCAGCAGTCATCCAGGGGCAGATACGCAGTATTTT. Based on the CDR3 plus reference TRBV13 and TRBJ2-3, the full variable domain is AAGVIQSPRHLIKEKRETATLKCYPIPRHDTVYWYQQGPGQDPQFLISFYEKMQSDKGSIPDRFSAQQFSDYHSELNMSSLELGDSALYFCASSHPGADTQYFGPGTRLTVL.

This chain joins TRBV25-1 and TRBJ2-5, with 7 bases that match TRBD1. CDR3 size: 14 residues. J lost 5 bases, V lost 4 bases, and 7 bases had no gene match. Germline-derived CDR1 and CDR2 are MGHDK and SYGVNS. CDR3 coding DNA: TGTGCCAGCAGTGCTCAGGGGGTTCGGGAGACCCAGTACTTC. As protein: CASSAQGVRETQYF. Full variable domain (missing parts from reference TRBV25-1 and TRBJ2-5): EADIYQTPRYLVIGTGKKITLECSQTMGHDKMYWYQQDPGMELHLIHYSYGVNSTEKGDLSSESTVSRIRTEHFPLTLESARPSHTSQYLCASSAQGVRETQYFGPGTRLLVL.

The rearrangement links TRBV7-8 to TRBJ2-4, with 9 bases that match TRBD1. Germline loops: CDR1 SGHVS, CDR2 FQNEAQ. V lost 5 bases to trimming and J lost 5 bases; unmatched junction nucleotides: 4. This CDR3 has 14 amino acids. The CDR3 DNA reads as TGTGCCAGCAGCCCCCGACAGGGGGAAAACATTCAGTACTTC. It specifies CASSPRQGENIQYF.